These 4 T cell receptor beta chains were sequenced from one sample in a study of blood T cell repertoires in COVID-19. The table came from immunoSEQ multiplex PCR; TCRdb's copy has only in-frame clones and leaves some out. The sample holds roughly 250,000 clones, about 82% seen once. The sample taken for sequencing was PBMCs or T cells enriched from blood (not recorded which). These receptors were collected from a woman in her fifties or sixties who had recovered from COVID-19.

V is TRBV7-9 and J is TRBJ1-2; no definite D call. Germline V gene data show CDR1 as SEHNR and CDR2 as FQNEAQ (reference sequence). V lost 5 bases and J lost 7, with 17 bases in between. The CDR3 has 14 amino acids. The CDR3 region has the DNA TGTGCCAGCAGCCCCGGGTTGGAATCGCTTGGCTACACCTTC. Encoded protein: CASSPGLESLGYTF.

The CDR3 loop is CASSPWAGGDSEQYF. The CDR3, as DNA: TGTGCCAGCAGTCCATGGGCGGGAGGGGATTCGGAGCAGTACTTC. The chain joins TRBV27 to TRBJ2-7; TRBD2 aligns across 9 bases. Losses at the gene ends were 5 bases for V and 7 bases for J; bases not matched to a gene: 12. This CDR3 contains 15 residues. Germline CDR1 MNHEY, CDR2 SMNVEV (reference sequence).

The rearrangement uses TRBV7-3 and TRBJ2-2; no definite D call. CDR1 and CDR2 (germline): SGHTA, FQGTGA. Trimming shortened V by 2 bases and J by 7 bases, and 11 bases separated the two germline ends. The CDR3 is 14 residues long. CDR3 nucleotide sequence: TGTGCCAGCAGCTTAGCGGCGTATAGCGGGGAGCTGTTTTTT. Protein sequence: CASSLAAYSGELFF.

The rearrangement uses TRBV10-1 and TRBJ2-1, with 9 positions matching TRBD1. From germline, CDR1 is WNHNN and CDR2 SYGVQD (reference sequence). The CDR3 length is 16 residues. The V and J ends lost 3 bases and 9 bases, in that order; junction bases with no gene match: 12. The CDR3: CASSDITGGSLGEQFF. The DNA for the CDR3 is TGCGCCAGCAGTGATATAACAGGGGGCTCGTTAGGTGAGCAGTTCTTC.